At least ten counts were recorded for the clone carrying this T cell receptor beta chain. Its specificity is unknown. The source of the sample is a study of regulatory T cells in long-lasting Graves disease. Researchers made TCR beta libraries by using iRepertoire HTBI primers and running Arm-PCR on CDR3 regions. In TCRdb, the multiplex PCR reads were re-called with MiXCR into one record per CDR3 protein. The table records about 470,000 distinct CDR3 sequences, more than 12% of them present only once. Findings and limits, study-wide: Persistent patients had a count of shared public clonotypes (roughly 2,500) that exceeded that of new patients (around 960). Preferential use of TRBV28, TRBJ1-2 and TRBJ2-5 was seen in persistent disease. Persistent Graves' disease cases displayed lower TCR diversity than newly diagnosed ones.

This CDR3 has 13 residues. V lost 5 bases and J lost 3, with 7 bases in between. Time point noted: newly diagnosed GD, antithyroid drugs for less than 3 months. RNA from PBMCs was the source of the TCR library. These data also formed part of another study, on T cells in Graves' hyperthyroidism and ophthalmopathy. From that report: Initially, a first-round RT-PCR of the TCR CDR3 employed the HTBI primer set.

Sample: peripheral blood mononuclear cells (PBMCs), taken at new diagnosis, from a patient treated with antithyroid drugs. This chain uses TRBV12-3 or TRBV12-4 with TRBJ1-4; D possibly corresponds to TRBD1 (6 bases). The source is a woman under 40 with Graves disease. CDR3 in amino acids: CASSRQANEKLFF. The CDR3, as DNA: TGTGCCAGCAGTCGACAGGCTAATGAAAAACTGTTTTTT.